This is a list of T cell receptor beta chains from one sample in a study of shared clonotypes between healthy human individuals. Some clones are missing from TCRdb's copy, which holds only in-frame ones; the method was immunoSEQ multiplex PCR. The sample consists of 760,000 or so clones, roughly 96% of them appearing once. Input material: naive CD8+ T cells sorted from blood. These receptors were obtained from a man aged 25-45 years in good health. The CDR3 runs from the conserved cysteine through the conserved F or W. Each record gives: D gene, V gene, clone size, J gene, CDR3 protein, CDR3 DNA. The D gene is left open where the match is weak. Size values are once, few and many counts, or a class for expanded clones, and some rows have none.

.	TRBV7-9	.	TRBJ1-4	CASRGAFGNEKLFF	TGTGCCAGCAGGGGGGCCTTTGGTAATGAAAAACTGTTTTTT
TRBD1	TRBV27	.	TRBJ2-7	CASSSLGTGSYEQYF	TGTGCCAGCAGTTCCCTCGGGACAGGCAGCTACGAGCAGTACTTC
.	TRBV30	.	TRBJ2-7	CAWSPGHAVSYEQYF	TGTGCCTGGAGCCCGGGACACGCAGTGAGCTACGAGCAGTACTTC
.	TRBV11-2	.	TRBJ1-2	CASGARALNYGYTF	TGTGCCAGCGGAGCGCGGGCCTTAAACTATGGCTACACCTTC
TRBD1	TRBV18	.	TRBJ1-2	CASSPRDRALSNYGYTF	TGTGCCAGCTCACCCCGGGACAGGGCGTTATCTAACTATGGCTACACCTTC
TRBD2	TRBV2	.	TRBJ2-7	CASSEASGGYYEQYF	TGTGCCAGCAGTGAAGCTAGCGGGGGTTATTACGAGCAGTACTTC
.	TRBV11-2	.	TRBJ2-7	CASSPSRGAGYEQYF	TGTGCCAGCAGCCCCTCCAGGGGCGCAGGCTACGAGCAGTACTTC
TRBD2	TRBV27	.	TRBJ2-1	CASSLLARGTSGNYNEQFF	TGTGCCAGCAGTCTCCTGGCGCGGGGAACTAGCGGGAACTACAATGAGCAGTTCTTC
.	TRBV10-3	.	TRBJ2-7	CAIRGNENYEQYF	TGTGCCATCAGGGGGAACGAAAACTACGAGCAGTACTTC
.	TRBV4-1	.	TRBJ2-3	CASSQALDTQYF	TGCGCCAGCAGCCAAGCCTTAGATACGCAGTATTTT
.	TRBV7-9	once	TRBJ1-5	CASSLAGSSNQPQHF	TGTGCCAGCAGCTTAGCGGGCAGTAGCAATCAGCCCCAGCATTTT
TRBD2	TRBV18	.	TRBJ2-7	CASSPNQSGRAHEQYF	TGTGCCAGCTCACCGAACCAAAGCGGGAGGGCCCATGAGCAGTACTTC
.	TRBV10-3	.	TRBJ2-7	CAISEPLRGLESYEQYF	TGTGCCATCAGTGAGCCCCTTCGAGGGTTAGAGTCGTACGAGCAGTACTTC
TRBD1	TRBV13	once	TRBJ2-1	CASSVQGADNEQFF	TGTGCCAGCAGCGTTCAGGGGGCTGACAATGAGCAGTTCTTC
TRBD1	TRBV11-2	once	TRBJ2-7	CASSSSGTGAYEQYF	TGTGCCAGCAGCTCATCCGGGACAGGGGCCTACGAGCAGTACTTC
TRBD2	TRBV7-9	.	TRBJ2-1	CASSLPSGRGDEQFF	TGTGCCAGCAGCTTACCTAGCGGGAGGGGGGATGAGCAGTTCTTC
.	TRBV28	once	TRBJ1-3	CASSGISGNTIYF	TGTGCCAGCAGCGGGATTTCTGGAAACACCATATATTTT
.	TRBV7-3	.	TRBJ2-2	CASNELRGGELFF	TGTGCCAGCAATGAACTAAGGGGCGGGGAGCTGTTTTTT
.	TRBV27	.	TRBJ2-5	CASSLAGLFQETQYF	TGTGCCAGCAGTTTGGCCGGACTATTCCAAGAGACCCAGTACTTC
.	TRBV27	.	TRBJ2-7	CASSPSSYEQYF	TGTGCCAGCAGTCCCAGCTCCTACGAGCAGTACTTC
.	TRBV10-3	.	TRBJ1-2	CAISESTRGFYGYTF	TGTGCCATCAGTGAGTCAACGAGGGGTTTCTATGGCTACACCTTC
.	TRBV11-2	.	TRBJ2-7	CASSLVGFYEQYF	TGTGCCAGCAGCTTAGTGGGATTCTACGAGCAGTACTTC
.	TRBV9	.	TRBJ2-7	CASSVSGAGLYEQYF	TGTGCCAGCAGCGTTTCCGGGGCGGGCCTCTACGAGCAGTACTTC
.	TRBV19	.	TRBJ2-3	CASAGASTDTQYF	TGTGCCAGTGCCGGGGCTAGCACAGATACGCAGTATTTT
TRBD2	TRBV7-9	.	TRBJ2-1	CASRSSGASSYNEQFF	TGTGCCAGCAGATCTAGCGGGGCCAGCTCCTACAATGAGCAGTTCTTC
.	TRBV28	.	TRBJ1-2	CASSDGRDFNYGYTF	TGTGCCAGCAGTGATGGCCGGGATTTTAACTATGGCTACACCTTC
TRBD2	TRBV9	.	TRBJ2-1	CASSPRLAGDDEQFF	TGTGCCAGCAGCCCCCGACTAGCGGGAGACGATGAGCAGTTCTTC
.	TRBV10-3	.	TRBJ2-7	CAISEGTTYEQYF	TGTGCCATCAGTGAGGGGACAACCTACGAGCAGTACTTC
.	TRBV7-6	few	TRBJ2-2	CASSLAGYTGELFF	TGTGCCAGCAGCTTAGCAGGGTACACCGGGGAGCTGTTTTTT
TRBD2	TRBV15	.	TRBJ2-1	CATRWDRASGIIAYFNEQFF	TGTGCCACCAGATGGGACCGGGCTAGCGGGATAATTGCCTACTTCAATGAGCAGTTCTTC
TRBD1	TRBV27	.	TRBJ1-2	CASKQDRDYGYTF	TGTGCCAGCAAACAGGACAGGGACTATGGCTACACCTTC
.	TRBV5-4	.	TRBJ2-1	CASSYARQSNEQFF	TGTGCCAGCAGCTACGCGAGACAGAGCAATGAGCAGTTCTTC
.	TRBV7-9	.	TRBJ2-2	CASRLSSNTGELFF	TGTGCCAGCAGACTCTCCTCGAACACCGGGGAGCTGTTTTTT
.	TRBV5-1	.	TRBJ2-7	CASSLGGPYEQYF	TGCGCCAGCAGCTTGGGAGGGCCCTACGAGCAGTACTTC
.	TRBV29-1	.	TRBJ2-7	CSVWAYEQYF	TGCAGCGTGTGGGCCTACGAGCAGTACTTC
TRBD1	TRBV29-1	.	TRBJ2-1	CSVETGQGASYNEQFF	TGCAGCGTTGAGACGGGACAGGGGGCCTCCTACAATGAGCAGTTCTTC
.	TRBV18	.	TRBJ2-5	CASSPRETQYF	TGTGCCAGCTCACCCCGAGAGACCCAGTACTTC
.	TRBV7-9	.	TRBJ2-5	CASSLADGRTRETQYF	TGTGCCAGCAGCTTAGCAGACGGCAGAACCAGGGAGACCCAGTACTTC
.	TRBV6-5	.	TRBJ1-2	CASSLNPSNYGYTF	TGTGCCAGCAGCCTTAACCCTTCTAACTATGGCTACACCTTC
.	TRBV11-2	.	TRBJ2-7	CASSLGLEQYF	TGTGCCAGCAGCCTGGGGCTCGAGCAGTACTTC
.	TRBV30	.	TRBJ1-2	CAWRTARNSYGYTF	TGTGCCTGGAGAACCGCCCGGAATAGCTATGGCTACACCTTC
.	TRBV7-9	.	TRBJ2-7	CASSGRGSGDYEQYF	TGTGCCAGCAGCGGCAGGGGCAGTGGGGATTACGAGCAGTACTTC